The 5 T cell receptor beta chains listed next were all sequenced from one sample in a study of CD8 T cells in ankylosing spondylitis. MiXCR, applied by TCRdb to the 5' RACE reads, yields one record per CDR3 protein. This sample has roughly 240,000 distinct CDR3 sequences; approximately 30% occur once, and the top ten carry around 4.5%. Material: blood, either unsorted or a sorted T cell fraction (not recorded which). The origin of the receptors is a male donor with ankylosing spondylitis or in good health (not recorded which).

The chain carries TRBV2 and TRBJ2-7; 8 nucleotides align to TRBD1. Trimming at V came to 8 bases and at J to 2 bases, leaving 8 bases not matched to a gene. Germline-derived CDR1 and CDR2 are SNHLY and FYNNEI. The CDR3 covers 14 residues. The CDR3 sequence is CASRRQGTPYEQYF. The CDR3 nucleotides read TGTGCCAGCCGTAGACAGGGGACCCCCTACGAGCAGTACTTC.

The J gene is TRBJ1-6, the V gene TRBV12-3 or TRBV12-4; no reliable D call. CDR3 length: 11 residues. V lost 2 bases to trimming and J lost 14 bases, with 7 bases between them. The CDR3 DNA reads TGTGCCAGCAGTTTAAGTACAGCCCTCCACTTT. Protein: CASSLSTALHF.

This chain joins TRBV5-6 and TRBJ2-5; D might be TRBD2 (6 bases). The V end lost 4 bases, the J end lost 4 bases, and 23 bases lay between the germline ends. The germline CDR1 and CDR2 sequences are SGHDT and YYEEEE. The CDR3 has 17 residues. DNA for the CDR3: TGTGCCAGCAGCGCCGGACGGAGGAAGGACGGGAGAGAGACCCAGTACTTC. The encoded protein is CASSAGRRKDGRETQYF. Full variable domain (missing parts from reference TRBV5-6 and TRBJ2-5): DAGVTQSPTHLIKTRGQQVTLRCSPKSGHDTVSWYQQALGQGPQFIFQYYEEEERQRGNFPDRFSGHQFPNYSSELNVNALLLGDSALYLCASSAGRRKDGRETQYFGPGTRLLVL.

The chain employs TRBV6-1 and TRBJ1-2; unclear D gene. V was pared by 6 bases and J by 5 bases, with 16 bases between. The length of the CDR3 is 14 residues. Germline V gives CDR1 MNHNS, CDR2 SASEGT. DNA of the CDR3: TGTGCCAGCAGCCTAGACGGAATTATATATGGCTACACCTTC. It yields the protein CASSLDGIIYGYTF.

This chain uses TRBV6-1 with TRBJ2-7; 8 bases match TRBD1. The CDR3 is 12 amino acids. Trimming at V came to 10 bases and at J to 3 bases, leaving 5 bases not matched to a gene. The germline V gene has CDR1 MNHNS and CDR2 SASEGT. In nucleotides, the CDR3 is TGTGCCACCCGACAGGGGTACTACGAGCAGTACTTC. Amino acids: CATRQGYYEQYF.